This T cell receptor beta chain appears in the sequencing data of a study of blood T cell repertoires in COVID-19. About the research overall: Samples of COVID-19 (acute and convalescent) were obtained from the United States, Italy and Spain. PBMCs, B-cell-depleted T cells, or T cells were the source of the cDNA or gDNA that made up the material.

Per the original data handling: It was from reference gene primer amplification that nucleated cell counts were estimated. TCRdb's table, derived via immunoSEQ multiplex PCR, lists solely in-frame clones and lacks some. The V and J calls and the clone size are those of that table, but D and trimming were determined from the DNA. The sample holds under 200,000 clones, 70% to 90% seen once. The CDR3 sequence is 15 residues long. V trimming: 5 bases; J trimming: 5 bases; junction bases outside the gene matches: 8. CDR1 and CDR2 (germline): LNHDA, SQIVND (reference sequence). V is TRBV19 and J is TRBJ2-7; 11 bases match TRBD1. Sequencing input: peripheral blood. The receptor was isolated from a woman aged 55-70 years with COVID-19, enrolled during active disease. The CDR3 spells CASSPTGQGVHEQYF. In DNA form, the CDR3 reads TGTGCCAGTAGTCCAACGGGACAGGGGGTCCACGAGCAGTACTTC.